Presented here are 20 T cell receptor beta chains from one specimen sequenced in a study of blood T cell repertoires in COVID-19. Sequenced by immunoSEQ multiplex PCR; TCRdb stores in-frame clones only, minus some. Of more than 250,000 clones listed, approximately 85% are singletons. Sample: PBMCs or T cells enriched from blood (not recorded which). The receptor set was obtained from a man aged 25-40 years who had recovered from COVID-19.

The V gene is TRBV9, the J gene TRBJ1-2, with 7 positions matching TRBD1. Germline assignment: CDR1 SGDLS and CDR2 YYNGEE. The CDR3 length is 13 residues. V was clipped by 3 bases and J by 7 bases; unmatched bases: 6. CDR3 in amino acids: CASSAYTGAGYTF. The DNA for the CDR3 is TGTGCCAGCAGCGCCTATACAGGGGCTGGCTACACCTTC.

V is TRBV9 and J is TRBJ1-1; D is undetermined. CDR3 length equals 13 residues. The V end lost 2 bases, the J end lost 1 base, and 6 bases lay between the germline ends. Per the germline V gene, CDR1 is SGDLS and CDR2 is YYNGEE. CDR3 residues: CASSVYGNTEAFF. Written as DNA, the CDR3 is TGTGCCAGCAGCGTGTACGGGAACACTGAAGCTTTCTTT.

The chain recombines TRBV5-1 with TRBJ1-1; the D gene is possibly TRBD1 (6 bases). CDR1 and CDR2 (germline): SGHRS, YFSETQ. Trimming left V 0 bases short and J 0 bases short, with 12 bases between. The CDR3 is 16 amino acids. CDR3 nucleotides: TGCGCCAGCAGCTTGGGGACAGTCGGGATGAACACTGAAGCTTTCTTT. Translating it yields CASSLGTVGMNTEAFF.

The chain employs TRBV2 and TRBJ1-1, with 8 bases matching TRBD1. V dropped 0 bases and J dropped 5; count of bases not matched to a gene: 5. Germline values: CDR1 SNHLY, CDR2 FYNNEI. The CDR3 extends over 15 amino acids. The CDR3 DNA sequence: TGTGCCAGCAGTGAAGCAGGTAGGACAGGGACTGAAGCTTTCTTT. It is translated as CASSEAGRTGTEAFF.

V and J are TRBV30 and TRBJ1-1; TRBD1 agrees at 9 bases. Trimming took 2 bases from V and 5 from J; bases not matched to a gene: 6. The CDR3 contains 14 residues. Germline V gene data show CDR1 as GTSNPN and CDR2 as SVGIG (reference sequence). CDR3 nucleotides: TGTGCCTGGAGTCAGGACAGGGGTGGGACTGAAGCTTTCTTT. Its protein is CAWSQDRGGTEAFF.

J is TRBJ2-3 and V is TRBV10-3; D is ambiguous. Trimming shortened V by 4 bases and J by 8 bases, and 13 bases separated the two germline ends. This CDR3 region has 13 residues. From germline, CDR1 is ENHRY and CDR2 SYGVKD. In DNA form, the CDR3 reads TGTGCCATCAGTGTTGCGGCTCTGGGTACGCAGTATTTT. This gives the protein CAISVAALGTQYF.

The chain employs TRBV5-8 and TRBJ1-5, with 9 bases that match TRBD1. The CDR3 loop spans 15 amino acids. Losses at the gene ends were 5 bases for V and 7 bases for J; bases not matched to a gene: 10. Germline CDR1 reads SGHTS; CDR2 reads YDEGEE. The CDR3 loop reads CASSLQGAQGQPQHF. The CDR3 nucleotides are TGTGCCAGCAGTCTACAGGGGGCGCAGGGGCAGCCCCAGCATTTT. Full variable domain (rest looked up from reference TRBV5-8 and TRBJ1-5): EAGVTQSPTHLIKTRGQQATLRCSPISGHTSVYWYQQALGLGLQFLLWYDEGEERNRGNFPPRFSGRQFPNYSSELNVNALELEDSALYLCASSLQGAQGQPQHFGDGTRLSIL.

CDR3 in amino acids: CASSSVGARGAFF. The CDR3 DNA sequence: TGTGCCAGCAGTTCGGTTGGGGCGAGAGGAGCTTTCTTT. V is TRBV6-5 and J is TRBJ1-1; TRBD1 might be the D (5 bases). This CDR3 region has 13 residues. Trimming took 4 bases from V and 10 from J, leaving 16 bases between them. From germline, CDR1 is MNHEY and CDR2 SVGAGI.

V and J are TRBV7-8 and TRBJ1-5; D call uncertain. V was shortened by 3 bases and J by 3 bases, with 9 bases between the two germline ends. Per germline, CDR1 SGHVS and CDR2 FQNEAQ. The CDR3 loop spans 14 amino acids. The CDR3 reads CASSFLRDNQPQHF. DNA of the CDR3: TGTGCCAGCAGCTTTTTACGGGACAATCAGCCCCAGCATTTT.

This clone appeared a few times. One junction end disagrees with the germline gene, perhaps due to a read error. This chain links TRBV4-2 with TRBJ1-3; tentative D call: TRBD1 (6 bases). The length of the CDR3 is 16 residues. The germline V gene has CDR1 LGHNA and CDR2 YNFKEQ. CDR3 sequence reads: CASTQNQGLAGNTIYF. CDR3 DNA: TGTGCCAGCACCCAAAACCAGGGGTTAGCTGGAAACACCATATATTTT.

DNA for the CDR3: TGTGCCAGCGACGTGACAGGGGATCAGCCCCAGCATTTT. This gives the protein CASDVTGDQPQHF. The gene calls are TRBV6-5 and TRBJ1-5, with 8 bases lining up with TRBD1. Germline CDR1 reads MNHEY; CDR2 reads SVGAGI. V shed 8 bases, J shed 5 bases, and the junction held 5 bases outside the gene matches. The CDR3 sequence is 13 residues long.

The chain has TRBV12-3 or TRBV12-4 and TRBJ1-1; no reliable D call. The CDR3 is made up of 13 amino acids. Trimming cost V 6 bases and J 1 base, with 9 bases left between them. The CDR3 here is CASSPLANTEAFF. Here the CDR3 DNA reads TGTGCCAGCAGCCCTTTGGCGAACACTGAAGCTTTCTTT.

The J gene is TRBJ2-5, the V gene TRBV9, with 7 bases aligning to TRBD1. The CDR3 is 16 amino acids. The V gene end was trimmed by 3 bases and the J gene end by 1 base; junction bases not matched to a gene: 9. From germline, CDR1 is SGDLS and CDR2 YYNGEE. CDR3 amino acids: CASSAYSGTAQETQYF. The DNA for the CDR3 is TGTGCCAGCAGCGCGTATTCCGGGACAGCCCAAGAGACCCAGTACTTC.

In its sample, this clone was seen a few times. This sample also contains other DNA sequences that code for the same CDR3. The chain is built from TRBV11-2 and TRBJ1-6; 7 bases agree with TRBD1. The CDR3 runs to 15 residues. V dropped 0 bases and J dropped 7; count of bases not matched to a gene: 3. Germline V gives CDR1 SGHAT, CDR2 FQNNGV. CDR3 amino acids: CASSLEAGGNSPLHF. In DNA, the CDR3 is TGTGCCAGCAGCTTAGAGGCAGGGGGGAATTCACCCCTCCACTTT.

The chain uses TRBV19 and TRBJ1-2; TRBD1 agrees at 10 bases. The germline V gene encodes CDR1 LNHDA and CDR2 SQIVND (reference sequence). The ends lost 3 bases at V and 7 bases at J; junction bases unmatched: 8. This CDR3 contains 15 residues. The DNA for the CDR3 is TGTGCCAGTAGTATTCCCAGACAGGGGGCAAGTGGCTACACCTTC. Its translation is CASSIPRQGASGYTF. The entire variable domain, with the rest obtained from reference TRBV19 and TRBJ1-2, is as follows: DGGITQSPKYLFRKEGQNVTLSCEQNLNHDAMYWYRQDPGQGLRLIYYSQIVNDFQKGDIAEGYSVSREKKESFPLTVTSAQKNPTAFYLCASSIPRQGASGYTFGSGTRLTVV.

The V and J genes are TRBV5-8 and TRBJ2-1; TRBD2 matches 15 bases. The CDR3 consists of 15 residues. V gave up 4 bases and J gave up 5 bases; unmatched junction bases: 1. Per the germline V gene, CDR1 is SGHTS and CDR2 is YDEGEE. CDR3: CASSRTSGGDNEQFF. The CDR3 DNA sequence: TGTGCCAGCAGCCGGACTAGCGGGGGGGACAATGAGCAGTTCTTC.

This chain joins TRBV15 and TRBJ2-1; TRBD1 aligns across 7 bases. With 4 bases clipped from V and 6 bases from J, the junction kept 9 bases outside the gene matches. The CDR3 runs to 15 residues. The germline gives CDR1 LNHNV, CDR2 YYDKDF (reference sequence). The CDR3 DNA reads as TGTGCCACCAGCAAACGACAGGGTTTCGGCAATGAGCAGTTCTTC. Translation gives CATSKRQGFGNEQFF.

This clone was observed a few times. The chain links TRBV9 to TRBJ1-6; D is unclear. Germline-derived CDR1 and CDR2 are SGDLS and YYNGEE. The CDR3 length is 16 residues. The V gene lost 2 bases and the J gene lost 0 bases, with 9 bases spanning the gap. The CDR3 sequence is CASSVTPSSYNSPLHF. The CDR3 region has the DNA TGTGCCAGCAGCGTGACTCCGAGCTCCTATAATTCACCCCTCCACTTT.

The DNA of the CDR3 is TGTGCCAGCAGCTTAAAATTGGGAATCGGGGGGCCTAGCACAGATACGCAGTATTTT. Translating it yields CASSLKLGIGGPSTDTQYF. The chain is built from TRBV13 and TRBJ2-3; D may be TRBD2 (7 bases). Germline values: CDR1 PRHDT, CDR2 FYEKMQ (reference sequence). V lost 2 bases and J lost 0, with 21 bases in between. This CDR3 region has 19 residues.

The chain employs TRBV18 and TRBJ1-6; 9 positions agree with TRBD1. In germline, CDR1 is KGHSH, CDR2 LQKENI. This CDR3 is built from 15 residues. The V and J ends lost 2 bases and 6 bases, in that order; junction bases with no gene match: 2. CDR3: CASSPWDRVNSPLHF. Written as DNA, the CDR3 is TGTGCCAGCTCACCATGGGACAGGGTTAATTCACCCCTCCACTTT.